The 6 T cell receptor beta chains listed next were all sequenced from one sample in a study of vaccination effects on CD4 cells after COVID-19. Under the ViraFEST assay, PBMC were stimulated with viral peptide pools so that antigen-specific CD4+ T cells expanded. Sequencing was performed afterwards. The culture ran for about 10 days, and then CD4+ T cells were isolated. As their vaccination, participants received two doses of either BNT162b2 or mRNA-1273. These TCRs are of unknown antigen specificity. Clones were read by immunoSEQ multiplex PCR, and TCRdb kept only the in-frame ones, dropping some. The sample includes tens of thousands of clones, over 70% of them seen just once. Sequencing was performed on CD4+ T cells from PBMCs cultured with HCoV-229E spike peptides, taken after COVID-19 vaccination. The source is a human donor who received a COVID-19 vaccine.

The chain uses TRBV3-1 (or the pseudogene TRBV3-2) and TRBJ2-1, with D maybe TRBD1 (6 bases). This CDR3 spans 18 amino acids. Trimming removed 1 base from V and 4 bases from J, with 20 bases in between. Germline values: CDR1 LGHDT, CDR2 YNNKEL (reference sequence). DNA for the CDR3: TGTGCCAGCAGCCAAGGCGCGACAGGACCCCGGGCGTACAATGAGCAGTTCTTC. Translation gives CASSQGATGPRAYNEQFF.

This chain joins TRBV3-1 (or the pseudogene TRBV3-2) and TRBJ2-7, with 8 nucleotides matching TRBD1. Per germline, CDR1 LGHDT and CDR2 YNNKEL (reference sequence). CDR3 length: 15 residues. V lost 4 bases to trimming and J lost 4 bases; unmatched junction nucleotides: 9. This CDR3 reads CASSRTGGFGYEQYV. The CDR3 nucleotides are TGTGCCAGCAGCCGAACAGGGGGATTCGGGTACGAGCAGTACGTC.

This chain connects TRBV7-8 to TRBJ1-5, with D unresolved. V was pared by 1 base and J by 0 bases, with 10 bases between. Germline values: CDR1 SGHVS, CDR2 FQNEAQ. The CDR3 runs 16 residues. The CDR3 region has the DNA TGTGCCAGCAGCTTAGGAGGGCGGAATAGCAATCAGCCCCAGCATTTT. Translation gives CASSLGGRNSNQPQHF.

The rearrangement uses TRBV11-2 and TRBJ2-7; 8 nucleotides align to TRBD1. Germline CDR1 is SGHAT and CDR2 is FQNNGV. With V trimmed by 1 base and J by 6 bases, 11 bases remained unmatched. This CDR3 has 16 residues. The CDR3 nucleotides read TGTGCCAGCAGCTTAGTTGCAGGGGGCCTTCAGTCCGAGCAGTACGTC. It is translated as CASSLVAGGLQSEQYV.

The CDR3 DNA is TGTGCCAGCAGACCCGGGTATCCTAGCACAGATACGCAGTATTTT. Translated: CASRPGYPSTDTQYF. This chain joins TRBV6-5 and TRBJ2-3; D not resolved. The CDR3 consists of 15 residues. The V end was cut by 6 bases, the J end by 0 bases, with 13 bases between. CDR1 MNHEY and CDR2 SVGAGI come from the germline V gene.

This chain links TRBV7-2 with TRBJ1-5; unclear D gene. The CDR3 loop spans 15 amino acids. Germline values: CDR1 SGHTA, CDR2 FQGNSA. V lost 2 bases and J 6 bases, leaving 14 bases between the germline ends. The CDR3 coding sequence is TGTGCCAGCAGCTTACAGGCAGCCGATGGTCAGCCCCAGCATTTT. It encodes CASSLQAADGQPQHF.